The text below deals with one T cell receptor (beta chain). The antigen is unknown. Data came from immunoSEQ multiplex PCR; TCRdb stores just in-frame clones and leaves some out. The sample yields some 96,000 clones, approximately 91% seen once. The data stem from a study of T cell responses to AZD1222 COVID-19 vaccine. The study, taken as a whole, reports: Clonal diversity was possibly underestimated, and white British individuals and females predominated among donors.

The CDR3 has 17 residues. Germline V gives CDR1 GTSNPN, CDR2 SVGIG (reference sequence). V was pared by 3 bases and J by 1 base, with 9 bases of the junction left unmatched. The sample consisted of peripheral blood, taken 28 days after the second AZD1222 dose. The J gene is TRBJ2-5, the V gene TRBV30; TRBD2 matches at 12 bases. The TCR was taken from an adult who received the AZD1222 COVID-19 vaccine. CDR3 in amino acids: CAWSARRTSGAQETQYF. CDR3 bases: TGTGCCTGGAGCGCTAGAAGGACTAGCGGGGCCCAAGAGACCCAGTACTTC.